The present entry profiles one T cell receptor (beta chain) with its context. This sample was included in a study of control samples from healthy donors and cancer patients. TCRdb's copy holds only in-frame clones and misses some; the assay was immunoSEQ multiplex PCR. The profile shows around 230,000 clones, just under 95% of them singletons. The receptor was isolated from a man aged 50-60 years in good health. The sample taken for sequencing was blood.

CDR3 nucleotide sequence: TGTGCCCGCCCCCGACCGGACTATGGCTACACCTTC. Translating gives CARPRPDYGYTF. The chain carries TRBV12-3 or TRBV12-4 and TRBJ1-2, with unresolved D. The CDR3 has 12 residues. V was cut by 11 bases and J by 3 bases, with 13 bases left in between.